This entry is about one T cell receptor (beta chain). The target antigen is unknown. This entry belongs to a study of cytomegalovirus exposure and HLA in healthy donors. Study findings and constraints: A link between a missense DCLRE1C variant and TCR beta V- and J-gene trimming emerged from a later analysis.

Both 60 Vbeta primers and 13 Jbeta primers went into the PCR. Generated by immunoSEQ multiplex PCR, the TCRdb table keeps only in-frame clones and is missing some. With about 200,000 clones in the sample, the ten largest clones hold 1.1%. The length of the CDR3 is 18 residues. Germline loops: CDR1 SGHDN, CDR2 FVKESK. V lost 0 bases, J lost 4 bases, and 13 bases stayed unmatched. The sequence was obtained from a girl aged 2 to 9 in good health and CMV-seropositive. The rearrangement joins TRBV14 to TRBJ2-3; TRBD2 aligns across 7 bases. The sample taken for sequencing was PBMCs. CDR3 DNA sequence: TGTGCCAGCAGCCAAGATCGAGGCGGACTAGGGCGCGCAGATACGCAGTATTTT. Translated, it gives CASSQDRGGLGRADTQYF.